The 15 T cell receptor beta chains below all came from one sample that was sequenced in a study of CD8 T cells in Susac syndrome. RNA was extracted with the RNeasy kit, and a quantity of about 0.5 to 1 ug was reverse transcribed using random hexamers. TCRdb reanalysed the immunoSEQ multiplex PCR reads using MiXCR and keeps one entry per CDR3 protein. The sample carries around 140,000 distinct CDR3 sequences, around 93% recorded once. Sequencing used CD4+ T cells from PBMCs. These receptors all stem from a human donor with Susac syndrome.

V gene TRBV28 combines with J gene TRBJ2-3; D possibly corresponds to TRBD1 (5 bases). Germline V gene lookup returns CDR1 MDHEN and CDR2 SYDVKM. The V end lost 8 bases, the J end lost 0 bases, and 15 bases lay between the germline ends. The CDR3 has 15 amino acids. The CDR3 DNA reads TGTGCCAGCCGCCGACAGTTACCTAGCACAGATACGCAGTATTTT. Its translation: CASRRQLPSTDTQYF.

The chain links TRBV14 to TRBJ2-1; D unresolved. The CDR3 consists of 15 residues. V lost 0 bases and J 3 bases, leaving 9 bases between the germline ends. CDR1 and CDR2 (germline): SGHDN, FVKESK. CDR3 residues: CASSQDPGSYNEQFF. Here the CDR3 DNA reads TGTGCCAGCAGCCAAGATCCCGGCAGCTACAATGAGCAGTTCTTC.

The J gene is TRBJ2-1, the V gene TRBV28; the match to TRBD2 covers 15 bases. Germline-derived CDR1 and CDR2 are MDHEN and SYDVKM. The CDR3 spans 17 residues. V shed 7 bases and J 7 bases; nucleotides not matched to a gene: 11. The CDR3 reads CASIPPRGTSGGNEQFF. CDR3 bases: TGTGCCAGCATTCCACCTCGTGGGACTAGCGGGGGGAATGAGCAGTTCTTC.

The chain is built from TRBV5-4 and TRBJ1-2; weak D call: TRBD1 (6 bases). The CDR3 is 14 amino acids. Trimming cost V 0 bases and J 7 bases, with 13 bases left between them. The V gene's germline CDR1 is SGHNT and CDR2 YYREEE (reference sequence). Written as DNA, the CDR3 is TGTGCCAGCAGCTTGGATGGGGGCGCGGGTGGCTACACCTTC. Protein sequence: CASSLDGGAGGYTF.

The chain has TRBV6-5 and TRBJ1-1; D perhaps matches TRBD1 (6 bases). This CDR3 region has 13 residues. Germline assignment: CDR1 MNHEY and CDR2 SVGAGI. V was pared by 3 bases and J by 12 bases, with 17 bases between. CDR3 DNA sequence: TGTGCCAGCAGTTATTCCGGATCAAGGGGGACTTTCTTT. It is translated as CASSYSGSRGTFF.

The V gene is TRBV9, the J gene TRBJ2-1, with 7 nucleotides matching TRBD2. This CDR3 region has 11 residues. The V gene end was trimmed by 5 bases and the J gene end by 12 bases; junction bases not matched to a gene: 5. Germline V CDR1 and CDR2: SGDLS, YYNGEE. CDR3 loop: CASSASGRQFF. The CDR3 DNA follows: TGTGCCAGCAGTGCTAGCGGCAGGCAGTTCTTC.

The CDR3 nucleotides are TGTGCCAGCAGTGAAGGACCAGCCAGGGGGCGTCCCAATCAGCCCCAGCATTTT. This gives the protein CASSEGPARGRPNQPQHF. The V gene is TRBV2, the J gene TRBJ1-5; 8 bases are a match to TRBD1. J was trimmed by 3 bases and V by 1 base; bases with no gene match: 11. This CDR3 is 18 amino acids long. CDR1 and CDR2 from the germline V gene are SNHLY and FYNNEI.

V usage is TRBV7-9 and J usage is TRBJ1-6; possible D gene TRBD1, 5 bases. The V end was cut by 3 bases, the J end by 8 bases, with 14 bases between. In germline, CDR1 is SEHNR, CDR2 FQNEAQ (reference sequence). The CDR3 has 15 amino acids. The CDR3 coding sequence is TGTGCCAGCAGCTTTAGAGGGCAGGGCCATTCACCCCTCCACTTT. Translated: CASSFRGQGHSPLHF.

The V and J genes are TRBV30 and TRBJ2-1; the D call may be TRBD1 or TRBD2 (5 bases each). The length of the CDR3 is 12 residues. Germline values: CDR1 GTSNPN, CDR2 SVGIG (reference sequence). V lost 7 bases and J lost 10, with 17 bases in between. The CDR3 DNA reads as TGTGCCTCCGGGACCCTATCGGGGGAGCAGTTCTTC. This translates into CASGTLSGEQFF. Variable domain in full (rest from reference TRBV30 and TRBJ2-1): SQTIHQWPATLVQPVGSPLSLECTVEGTSNPNLYWYRQAAGRGLQLLFYSVGIGQISSEVPQNLSASRPQDRQFILSSKKLLLSDSGFYLCASGTLSGEQFFGPGTRLTVL.

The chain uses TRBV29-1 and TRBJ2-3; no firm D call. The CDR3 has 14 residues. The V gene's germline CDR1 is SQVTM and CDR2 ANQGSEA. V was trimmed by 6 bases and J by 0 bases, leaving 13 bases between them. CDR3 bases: TGCAGCGTCGGACCGTTGTTCAGCACAGATACGCAGTATTTT. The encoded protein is CSVGPLFSTDTQYF.

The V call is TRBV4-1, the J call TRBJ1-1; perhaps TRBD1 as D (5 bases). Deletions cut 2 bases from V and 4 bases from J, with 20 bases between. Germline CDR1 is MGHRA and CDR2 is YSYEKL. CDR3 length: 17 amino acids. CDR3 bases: TGCGCCAGCAGCCAAAGGCAGGGAAATTGGGTGGGCACTGAAGCTTTCTTT. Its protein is CASSQRQGNWVGTEAFF.

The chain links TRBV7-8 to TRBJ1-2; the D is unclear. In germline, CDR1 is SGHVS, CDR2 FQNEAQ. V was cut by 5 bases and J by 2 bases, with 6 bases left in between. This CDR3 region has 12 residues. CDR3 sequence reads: CASSGRNYGYTF. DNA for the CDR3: TGTGCCAGCAGCGGGCGGAACTATGGCTACACCTTC.

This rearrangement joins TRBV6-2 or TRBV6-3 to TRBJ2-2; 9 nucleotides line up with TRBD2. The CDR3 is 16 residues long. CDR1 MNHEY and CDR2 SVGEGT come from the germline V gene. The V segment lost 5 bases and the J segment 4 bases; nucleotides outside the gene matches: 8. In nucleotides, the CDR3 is TGTGCCAGCAGTCGGACTAGCGCATGGTTCACCGGGGAGCTGTTTTTT. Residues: CASSRTSAWFTGELFF.

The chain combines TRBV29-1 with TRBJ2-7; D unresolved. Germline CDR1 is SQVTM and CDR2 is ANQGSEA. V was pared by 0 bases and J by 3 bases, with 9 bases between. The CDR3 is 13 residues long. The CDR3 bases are TGCAGCGTTGAAGATGGAAGAAGCTACGAGCAGTACTTC. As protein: CSVEDGRSYEQYF.

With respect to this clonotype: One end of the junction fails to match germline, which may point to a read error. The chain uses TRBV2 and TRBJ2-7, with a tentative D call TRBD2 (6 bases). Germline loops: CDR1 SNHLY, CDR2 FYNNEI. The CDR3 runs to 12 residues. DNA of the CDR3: TGTGCCAGCAGTGATGCGGACTACCCGACCAGCTTC. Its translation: CASSDADYPTSF. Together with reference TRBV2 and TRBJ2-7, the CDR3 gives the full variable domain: EPEVTQTPSHQVTQMGQEVILRCVPISNHLYFYWYRQILGQKVEFLVSFYNNEISEKSEIFDDQFSVERPDGSNFTLKIRSTKLEDSAMYFCASSDADYPTSFGPGTRLTVT.